This T cell receptor beta chain was found in a study of technical replicates of blood from several donors. The protocol was immunoSEQ multiplex PCR, while the TCRdb copy is restricted to in-frame clones and leaves out a portion. The table has some 80,000 clones, around 94% seen once. The receptor was derived from a human donor in good health. The sample consisted of T cells isolated from PBMCs.

The CDR3 DNA sequence: TGCGCCAGCAGCTTGGTACAGGGGGACGAAAAACTGTTTTTT. This translates into CASSLVQGDEKLFF. The gene calls are TRBV5-1 and TRBJ1-4, with TRBD1 identical over 8 bases. J lost 8 bases, V lost 0 bases, and 3 bases had no gene match. The CDR3 consists of 14 residues. Looked up from germline, CDR1 is SGHRS and CDR2 is YFSETQ.